This record covers a single T cell receptor (beta chain). Its antigen is as yet unknown. Expressed TCRB transcripts were sequenced, since all the RNA that had been isolated was reverse transcribed. Sequencing was performed with immunoSEQ multiplex PCR; in TCRdb, only in-frame clones are kept and a portion is missing. Counted here are about 660,000 clones, over 12% occurring once; the ten biggest clones make up 0.035% to 0.045%. These data belong to a study of beta chain features in type 1 diabetes. A sort by CD45RO/CCR7/CD25/CD127/CD95/CD27 yielded CD4+ naive, central memory, regulatory and stem cell-like memory cells. General study points: Moderate but significant shortening of TCRB CDR3s was recorded in all four CD4+ subsets from Type 1 diabetes patients. When VDJ junctions were examined, type 1 diabetes patients showed fewer insertions and more deletions. Patients and controls would share equally any PCR tilt toward shorter templates.

V shed 2 bases, J shed 5 bases, and the junction held 4 bases outside the gene matches. The CDR3 spans 14 residues. Germline V lookup: CDR1 MNHEY, CDR2 SMNVEV (reference sequence). This receptor was identified in a man aged 18 to 35 with type 1 diabetes. The genes are TRBV27 and TRBJ2-7; 9 positions agree with TRBD2. Sequenced sample: naive CD4+ T cells from blood. CDR3 in amino acids: CASSLLAGSHEQYF. The CDR3 bases are TGTGCCAGCAGTTTACTAGCGGGATCCCACGAGCAGTACTTC.